This T cell receptor beta chain was retrieved from a study of blood T cells in healthy people across ages. PCR was performed a second time for about 7 to 12 cycles using a sample-barcoded 5' primer and a J-beta primer mix. TCRdb itself ran the 5' RACE reads through MiXCR, one entry per CDR3 protein. The data show hundreds of thousands of distinct CDR3 sequences, 49% seen once. This clonotype was detected a few times. The sequenced material came from blood. This TCR was sampled from a woman aged 55-70 years in good health.

The CDR3 is CASSPSGGRKSHEQYF. CDR3 sequence (DNA): TGTGCCAGCAGCCCCTCCGGGGGGCGGAAAAGCCACGAGCAGTACTTC. The chain combines TRBV5-5 with TRBJ2-5; maybe TRBD2 (7 bases). The closer fit of TRBJ2-7 to the DNA end suggests the J call may be wrong. The CDR3 runs 16 residues. Looked up from germline, CDR1 is SGHKS and CDR2 is YYEKEE (reference sequence).